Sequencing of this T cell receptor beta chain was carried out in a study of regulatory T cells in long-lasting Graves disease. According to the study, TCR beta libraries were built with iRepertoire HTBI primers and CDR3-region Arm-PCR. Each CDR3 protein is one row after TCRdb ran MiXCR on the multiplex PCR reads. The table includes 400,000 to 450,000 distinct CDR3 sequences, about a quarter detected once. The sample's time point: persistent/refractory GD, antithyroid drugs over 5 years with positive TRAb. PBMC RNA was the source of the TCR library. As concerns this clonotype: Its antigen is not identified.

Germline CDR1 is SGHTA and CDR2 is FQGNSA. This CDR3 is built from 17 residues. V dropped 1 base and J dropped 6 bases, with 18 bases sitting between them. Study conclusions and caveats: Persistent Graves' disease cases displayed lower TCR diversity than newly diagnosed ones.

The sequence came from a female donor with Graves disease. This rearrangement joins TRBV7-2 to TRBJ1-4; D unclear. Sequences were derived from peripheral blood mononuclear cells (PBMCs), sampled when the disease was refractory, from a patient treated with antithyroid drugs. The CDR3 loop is CTSSLDVGRVFDEKLFF. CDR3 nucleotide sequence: TGTACCAGCAGCTTAGATGTGGGGAGGGTCTTTGATGAAAAACTGTTTTTT.